Reported below is one T cell receptor beta chain. Profiled with immunoSEQ multiplex PCR; TCRdb holds only in-frame clones, not every one. The data hold fewer than 85,000 clones, with about nine tenths observed a single time. Between the trimmed V and J ends, which lost 5 bases and 5 bases, there was a span of 15 bases. CDR1 and CDR2 from the germline V gene are SGHNT and YENEEA. There are 15 residues in the CDR3. This sample is part of a study of control samples from healthy donors and cancer patients. This chain connects TRBV11-3 to TRBJ2-2, with D possibly matching TRBD2 (6 bases). Sequences were obtained from blood. The receptor's source is a man between 25 and 39 years old in good health. The CDR3 spells CASSRSTSETGELFF. The CDR3, as DNA: TGTGCCAGCAGCAGGTCGACTAGTGAAACCGGGGAGCTGTTTTTT. The full variable domain, in which reference TRBV11-3 and TRBJ2-2 provide the parts outside the CDR3, is EAGVVQSPRYKIIEKKQPVAFWCNPISGHNTLYWYLQNLGQGPELLIRYENEEAVDDSQLPKDRFSAERLKGVDSTLKIQPAELGDSAVYLCASSRSTSETGELFFGEGSRLTVL.